The rows below give T cell receptor beta chains drawn from one sample of a study of T cells expressing NK-cell markers. After re-calling the 5' RACE reads, TCRdb lists one entry per CDR3 protein, DNA absent. The repertoire table contains about 380,000 distinct CDR3 sequences. The specimen sequenced was blood T cells: a sorted CD56 or NKG2C T cell subset, CD4+ or CD8+ T cells, or bulk PBMC T cells (not recorded which). Source of these receptors: a man aged 18 to 69 in good health. Both conserved end residues are part of each CDR3.

>TRBJ2-7|TRBV7-2|16
CASSRSSGTGSYEQYF
>TRBJ2-7|TRBV12-3/TRBV12-4|12
CASSFSGDEQYF
>TRBJ2-3|TRBV12-3/TRBV12-4|14
CASRSPGATDTQYF
>TRBJ2-2|TRBV10-3|17
CATHRHLAGAYTGELFF
>TRBJ2-3|TRBV7-8|16
CASSLKLVRGLDTQYF
>TRBJ2-7|TRBV2|13
CASERGNSYEQYF
>TRBJ2-7|TRBV3-1|16
CASSQEQWTPSYEQYF
>TRBJ2-5|TRBV12-3/TRBV12-4|15
CASSLVAGSQETQYF
>TRBJ2-1|TRBV4-1|14
CASSQGRTGREQFF
>TRBJ2-2|TRBV6-1|13
CASKRTNTGELFF
>TRBJ1-6|TRBV25-1|16
CASRTMRDSYNSPLHF
>TRBJ2-7|TRBV7-2|16
CASRKSDKGIPYEQYF
>TRBJ2-4|TRBV19|13
CASSGRVRDIQYF
>TRBJ2-7|TRBV6-1|17
CASSERSSSGSSYEQYF
>TRBJ1-6|TRBV6-1|15
CASREDSRVNSPLHF
>TRBJ1-1|TRBV15|12
CATSRDRGRAFF
>TRBJ2-1|TRBV7-8|13
CASSLTGGREQFF
>TRBJ2-2|TRBV5-6|16
CASSLTLTGATGELFF
>TRBJ1-3|TRBV5-1|16
CASSLAVGGAGNTIYF
>TRBJ2-2|TRBV2|17
CASSPRGQVLDTGELFF
>TRBJ2-1|TRBV18|16
CASSPPSRGAYNEQFF
>TRBJ2-1|TRBV28|12
CASRGPGDEQFF
>TRBJ1-2|TRBV27|14
CASGHWTAPYGYTF
>TRBJ2-2|TRBV5-1|17
CASSSGLSTSNTGELFF
>TRBJ2-2|TRBV15|15
CATSRVIGNGGELFF
>TRBJ1-3|TRBV18|12
CASSRGTGTIYF
>TRBJ1-2|TRBV29-1|12
CSVANRMGGYTF
>TRBJ2-3|TRBV5-1|17
CASSSRGLAGETDTQYF
>TRBJ1-3|TRBV5-1|14
CASSLEASGNTIYF
>TRBJ1-2|TRBV29-1|13
CSVNRVINYGYTF
>TRBJ1-6|TRBV7-9|13
CASSLNLLSPLHF
>TRBJ1-1|TRBV28|15
CASSVPPALNTEAFF
>TRBJ2-7|TRBV4-2|15
CASSQGLAETYEQYF
>TRBJ1-6|TRBV5-1|14
CASSWGRDNSPLHF
>TRBJ1-1|TRBV6-1|14
CASIPLGGLGVAFF